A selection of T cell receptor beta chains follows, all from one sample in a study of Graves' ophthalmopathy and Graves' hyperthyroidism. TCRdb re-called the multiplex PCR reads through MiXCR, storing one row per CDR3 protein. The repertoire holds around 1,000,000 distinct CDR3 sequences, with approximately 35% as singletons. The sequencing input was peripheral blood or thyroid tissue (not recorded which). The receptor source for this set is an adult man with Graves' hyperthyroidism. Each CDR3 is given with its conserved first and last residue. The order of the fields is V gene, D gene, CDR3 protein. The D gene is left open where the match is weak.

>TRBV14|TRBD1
CASSQGWRQGDYGYTF
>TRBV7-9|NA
CASSLAWEAFF
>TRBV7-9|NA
CASSLYAGGSPLHF
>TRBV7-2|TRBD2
CASSLTSGGLSFYEQYF
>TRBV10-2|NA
CASSARDSLEELFF
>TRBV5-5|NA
CASNWGRNYEQYF
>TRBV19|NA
CASGLDSLNTGELFF
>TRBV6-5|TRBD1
CASSRRDRIAGTGETQYF
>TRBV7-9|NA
CASSPPPRQETQYF
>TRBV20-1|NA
CSARDTGLVGAFF
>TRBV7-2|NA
CASSNGGLNYGYTF
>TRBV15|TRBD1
CATSDRDRFITGNTIYF
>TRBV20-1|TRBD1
CSARAQIRGGANEKLFF
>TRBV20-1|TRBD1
CSALRTGGPDSNQPQHF
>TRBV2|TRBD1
CASSFDRGREAFF
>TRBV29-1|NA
CSVEHSGYTF
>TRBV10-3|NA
CAISDGEIYEQYF
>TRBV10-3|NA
CASRGNEKLSF
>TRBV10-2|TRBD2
CASSQQSGAGGPNEQYF
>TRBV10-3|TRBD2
CAISARGLAGGETQYF
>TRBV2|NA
CASSEDLEQYF
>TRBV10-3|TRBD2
CASSRGVAGAKTQYF
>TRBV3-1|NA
CASSLWTAANYGYTF
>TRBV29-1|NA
CSVETAQDKFGYTF
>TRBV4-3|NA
CASSRHTGNSGNTIYF
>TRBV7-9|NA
CASSKEGNNQPQHF